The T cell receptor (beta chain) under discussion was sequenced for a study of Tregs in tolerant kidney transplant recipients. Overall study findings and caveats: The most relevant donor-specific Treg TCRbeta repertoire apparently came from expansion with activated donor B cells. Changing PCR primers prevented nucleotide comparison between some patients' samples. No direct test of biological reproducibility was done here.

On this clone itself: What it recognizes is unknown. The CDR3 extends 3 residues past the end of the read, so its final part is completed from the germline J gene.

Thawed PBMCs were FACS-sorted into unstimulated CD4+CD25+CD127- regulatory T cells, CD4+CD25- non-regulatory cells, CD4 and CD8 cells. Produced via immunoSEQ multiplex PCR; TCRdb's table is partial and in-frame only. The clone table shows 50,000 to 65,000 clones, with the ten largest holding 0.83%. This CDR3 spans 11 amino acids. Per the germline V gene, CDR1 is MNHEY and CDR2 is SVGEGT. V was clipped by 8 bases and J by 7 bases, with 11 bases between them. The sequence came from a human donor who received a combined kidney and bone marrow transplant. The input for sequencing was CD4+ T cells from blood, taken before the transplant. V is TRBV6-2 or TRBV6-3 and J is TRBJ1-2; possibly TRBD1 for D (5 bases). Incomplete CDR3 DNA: TGTGCCAGCCACGGGGGATTTGGC. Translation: CASHGGFG. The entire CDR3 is CASHGGFGYTF.